This T cell receptor beta chain was retrieved from a study of T cells after yellow fever vaccination (dated by TCRdb to the late 2010s). The study in broad terms: The SMART-Seq v4 Ultra Low Input RNA kit was used to prepare libraries from fractions with low cell numbers. Two healthy male donors, one aged 18 to 30 and one aged 30 to 40 years, were included in the cohort. Blood samples were taken at several timepoints before and after primary and secondary immunization, and bulk PBMC replicates and cell subsets were isolated. To follow T-cell clones before and after both primary and booster YFV17D yellow fever vaccination, bulk TCR alpha and beta repertoires underwent longitudinal sequencing.

This clonotype was seen a few times. No antigen is known for it. There are no base qualities to consult, and no much larger clone falls within one base. In the paper's terms, the treatment or condition label means: live attenuated yellow fever vaccine strain. At each blood-draw timepoint, two biological replicates of bulk PBMCs were collected. PBMCs were isolated from peripheral blood using a standard Ficoll-Paque protocol. TriZol was used to extract RNA from bulk PBMCs, CD4 and CD8 fractions, and dextramer-positive and dextramer-negative fractions. TCR cDNA was synthesized by 5'RACE template switching, through which a universal primer site and unique molecular identifiers were introduced. cDNA synthesis was primed from both the TCR alpha and TCR beta constant segments. Library amplification used two PCR steps, and the second PCR step added sample barcodes and sequencing adapters. Sequencing of libraries was performed on Illumina HiSeq 2500 (2x100 bp) or NovaSeq (2x150 bp). The paper's processing steps were these. MIGEC was used to demultiplex reads and collapse the reads into UMI consensus sequences, and MiXCR was used for V(D)J alignment. Clonotypes responding to the vaccine were identified with edgeR on replicate PBMC samples, with the criteria of FDR below 0.01 and a log2 fold change above 5 up to day 15. Each bulk clonotype was labeled CD4 or CD8 based on which sequenced repertoire, CD4 or CD8, contained the clonotype at higher abundance. Clones were called with MiXCR by TCRdb after fastp trimmed the public reads at Q25, and only in-frame beta chains were retained. CDR3 protein duplicates are merged, each entry listing the most common genes and DNA. For this entry, the V and J calls and clone size follow TCRdb and not the study's own pipeline. Counted in this sample were around 500,000 distinct CDR3 sequences; 21% of them appeared once. The ten largest account for about 16% of the sample.

Findings and caveats that apply to the study as a whole: The secondary T-cell response was weaker than the primary response but faster, peaking on day 5 instead of day 15. A small fraction of clonotypes appeared in both the CD4 and CD8 compartments, likely as a result of convergent recombination. Because abundant contaminating clonotypes from the bulk population could be contained in FACS-sorted repertoires, computational filtering was required. Because only a couple of donors were included in the study, the extent to which the findings can be generalized is limited. After the booster, most clones that had expanded after primary vaccination were detected again (around 97% of CD4 and about 88% of CD8), suggesting broad maintenance of memory.

Cut back by 0 bases and 4 bases, the V and J ends lie 5 bases apart. In the germline V gene (reference sequence), CDR1 corresponds to LNHNV and CDR2 to YYDKDF. The cysteine opens and the phenylalanine closes a CDR3 of 13 amino acids. Only the CDR3 region is kept as DNA, spanning 39 bases read in frame from base 1. The TCR sequence derives from a man younger than 35 who received the YFV17D yellow fever vaccine. The V gene is TRBV15 and the J gene is TRBJ2-3, with no confidently assigned D gene. Sample: PBMCs, taken roughly 23 days after the first yellow fever vaccination. The CDR3 is CATSRDRPDTQYF. Here is the DNA: TGTGCCACCAGCAGAGATCGGCCAGATACGCAGTATTTT.